These 28 T cell receptor beta chains came from one sample sequenced in a study of regulatory T cells in long-lasting Graves disease. The time point was: newly diagnosed GD, antithyroid drugs for less than 3 months. The TCR library was made from RNA that had been extracted from PBMCs in TRIzol. To make TCR beta libraries, researchers used iRepertoire HTBI primers and Arm-PCR of CDR3 regions. TCRdb reprocessed the multiplex PCR reads with MiXCR, giving one entry per CDR3 protein. The sample lists 450,000 to 600,000 distinct CDR3 sequences; under 20% were seen once. This same sample was also part of a study on T cells in Graves' hyperthyroidism and ophthalmopathy.

Sequencing was performed on peripheral blood mononuclear cells (PBMCs), taken at new diagnosis, from a patient treated with antithyroid drugs. The receptors were gathered from a middle-aged man with Graves disease.

This sequence joins TRBV24-1 and TRBJ2-7; D not resolved. Germline V gives CDR1 KGHDR, CDR2 SFDVKD. V was shortened by 7 bases and J by 4 bases, with 7 bases between the two germline ends. The CDR3 runs to 11 residues. The CDR3 nucleotides are TGTGCCACCAGCTTCGGATACGAGCAGTACTTC. Protein: CATSFGYEQYF.

Many counts were recorded for this clonotype. The chain uses TRBV6-7 and TRBJ2-7; 7 bases agree with TRBD1. TRBV6-7 is sorted into the ORF group, with uncertain function. Losses at the gene ends were 9 bases for V and 3 bases for J; bases not matched to a gene: 17. The CDR3 consists of 16 residues. The CDR3 reads CARETRGQGVYYEQYF. The CDR3 bases are TGTGCCAGAGAAACAAGGGGGCAGGGGGTTTACTACGAGCAGTACTTC.

Of note for this clonotype: Without the conserved terminal phenylalanine or tryptophan, this CDR3 likely stems from a read error. The gene calls are TRBV28 and TRBJ2-7; TRBD2 might be the D (6 bases). CDR3 length: 13 residues. With 6 bases removed from V and 7 bases from J, the gap between germline ends came to 16 bases. Germline values: CDR1 MDHEN, CDR2 SYDVKM. The chain's CDR3 is CASRRPGVGEQYL. For the CDR3, the DNA is TGTGCCAGCAGACGACCGGGGGTGGGAGAGCAGTACCTC.

This clonotype has just a few counts. The genes are TRBV5-4 and TRBJ2-3; unclear D gene. Trimming removed 3 bases at V and 5 bases at J, with 13 bases between. In germline, CDR1 is SGHNT, CDR2 YYREEE (reference sequence). The CDR3 runs 14 residues. The CDR3 nucleotides are TGTGCCAGCAGCTCGGCTGGGGTTGGAGATACGCAGTATTTT. Encoded protein: CASSSAGVGDTQYF.

In this sample, this clonotype turned up many times. The rearrangement joins TRBV20-1 to TRBJ2-1; D unresolved. CDR3 length: 11 residues. The germline gives CDR1 DFQATT, CDR2 SNEGSKA (reference sequence). Trimming stripped 3 bases from V and 10 bases from J, with 10 bases between. CDR3 sequence (DNA): TGCAGTGCTAGTACCTTCGGGGAGCAGTTCTTC. Protein product: CSASTFGEQFF.

V usage is TRBV20-1 and J usage is TRBJ2-5, with D perhaps TRBD2 (5 bases). The CDR3 runs to 11 residues. V lost 5 bases and J lost 5, with 9 bases in between. Germline loops: CDR1 DFQATT, CDR2 SNEGSKA (reference sequence). The CDR3 protein is CSADPGETQYF. The CDR3, as DNA: TGCAGTGCTGACCCGGGGGAGACCCAGTACTTC.

Only a few counts were recorded for this clonotype. The chain links TRBV29-1 to TRBJ2-4, with 7 bases matching TRBD1. V gave up 6 bases and J gave up 0 bases; unmatched junction bases: 2. Per germline, CDR1 SQVTM and CDR2 ANQGSEA. There are 13 residues in the CDR3. The CDR3 DNA sequence: TGCAGCGTCACAGGGGTAGCCAAAAACATTCAGTACTTC. This codes for CSVTGVAKNIQYF.

This clonotype was observed a few times. The chain employs TRBV3-1 and TRBJ2-2; the D gene is possibly TRBD1 (6 bases). This CDR3 contains 17 residues. Germline CDR1 is LGHDT and CDR2 is YNNKEL (reference sequence). The V and J ends lost 4 bases and 1 base respectively, with 16 bases between them. The CDR3 bases are TGTGCCAGCAGCCGAAGTGCGAGGGGGTTGAACACCGGGGAGCTGTTTTTT. Its translation is CASSRSARGLNTGELFF. The full variable domain, completed using reference TRBV3-1 and TRBJ2-2, is DTAVSQTPKYLVTQMGNDKSIKCEQNLGHDTMYWYKQDSKKFLKIMFSYNNKELIINETVPNRFSPKSPDKAHLNLHINSLELGDSAVYFCASSRSARGLNTGELFFGEGSRLTVL.

The V and J genes are TRBV19 and TRBJ2-2; TRBD2 matches 11 bases. The CDR3 is made up of 19 amino acids. The V gene end was trimmed by 5 bases and the J gene end by 3 bases; junction bases not matched to a gene: 14. Germline CDR1 reads LNHDA; CDR2 reads SQIVND (reference sequence). The CDR3 loop reads CASSPPPSSGRIHTGELFF. The CDR3 nucleotides are TGTGCCAGTAGTCCCCCTCCGTCTAGCGGGAGGATCCACACCGGGGAGCTGTTTTTT.

This clonotype was seen at least ten times. V is TRBV20-1 and J is TRBJ2-1, with D unresolved. CDR1 is DFQATT, CDR2 SNEGSKA, per germline (reference sequence). This CDR3 is built from 11 residues. V dropped 3 bases and J dropped 0 bases, with 0 bases sitting between them. CDR3 amino acids: CSASSYNEQFF. CDR3 nucleotides: TGCAGTGCTAGCTCCTACAATGAGCAGTTCTTC.

This clonotype was counted at least ten times. The V call is TRBV6-5, the J call TRBJ2-1, with TRBD1 matching 8 bases. Trimming cost V 2 bases and J 9 bases; bases outside gene matches: 9. CDR1 is MNHEY and CDR2 is SVGAGI in the germline V gene. This CDR3 is built from 15 residues. The CDR3 reads CASSYVGQGSGEQFF. The CDR3 nucleotides read TGTGCCAGCAGTTACGTTGGACAGGGATCGGGTGAGCAGTTCTTC.

This clonotype is a singleton in its sample. A much larger clone lies a single base off, so this may be a read error. This chain connects TRBV6-1 to TRBJ2-3, with TRBD1 identical over 7 bases. Germline CDR1 reads MNHNS; CDR2 reads SASEGT. This CDR3 has 18 residues. The CDR3 is CTSSEAGPGTARGDTQYF. The DNA of the CDR3 is TGTACCAGCAGTGAAGCTGGGCCGGGGACAGCGCGTGGAGATACGCAGTATTTT.

This clonotype has a handful of counts. The V and J genes are TRBV28 and TRBJ2-1; D unclear. The CDR3 contains 16 residues. The germline gives CDR1 MDHEN, CDR2 SYDVKM. V was cut by 5 bases and J by 0 bases, with 14 bases left in between. Written as DNA, the CDR3 is TGTGCCAGCAGTAGTCGGAAGCGTAGCTCCTACAATGAGCAGTTCTTC. It yields the protein CASSSRKRSSYNEQFF.

This clonotype was recorded many times. The gene calls are TRBV28 and TRBJ2-7; TRBD2 aligns across 7 bases. The CDR3 covers 13 residues. Germline CDR1 reads MDHEN; CDR2 reads SYDVKM. J gave up 4 bases and V 6 bases, and 6 bases lay outside the gene matches. The CDR3 bases are TGTGCCAGCAGGCCCGGGACTATGTACGAGCAGTACTTC. This translates into CASRPGTMYEQYF.

In the case of this clonotype: This could be a read error, since a much larger clone is one nucleotide away. The chain links TRBV28 to TRBJ2-7, with 9 bases identical to TRBD1. The CDR3 is 16 amino acids. Per the germline V gene, CDR1 is MDHEN and CDR2 is SYDVKM. The CDR3 sequence is CASISPPGQGGYERYF. The CDR3 nucleotides read TGTGCCAGCATCTCACCGCCGGGACAGGGTGGGTACGAGCGGTACTTC.

A few counts support this clonotype. The rearrangement joins TRBV11-2 to TRBJ2-7, with TRBD2 as a possible D gene (5 bases). V gave up 7 bases and J gave up 6 bases, with 25 bases separating them. The CDR3 spans 16 residues. Germline lookup yields CDR1 SGHAT and CDR2 FQNNGV. The CDR3 coding sequence is TGTGCCAGCAACCCCATACGAGGGTGGGGAACGGGCGAGCAGTACTTC. This gives the protein CASNPIRGWGTGEQYF.

This clonotype was counted a few times. V usage is TRBV27 and J usage is TRBJ2-2, with a tentative D call TRBD1 (5 bases). The V end was cut by 7 bases, the J end by 4 bases, with 16 bases between. The CDR3 runs 15 residues. CDR1 and CDR2 (germline): MNHEY, SMNVEV (reference sequence). Here the CDR3 DNA reads TGTGCCAGCACTCCCAACGCAAGGGGCACCGGGGAGCTGTTTTTT. Translated, it gives CASTPNARGTGELFF.

V is TRBV2 and J is TRBJ2-7; 11 bases line up with TRBD1. The CDR3 covers 16 residues. Germline-derived CDR1 and CDR2 are SNHLY and FYNNEI. V was clipped by 5 bases and J by 1 base; unmatched bases: 7. CDR3 coding DNA: TGTGCCAGCAGTAAAGGGACAGGGGGATTATCCTACGAGCAGTACTTC. It encodes CASSKGTGGLSYEQYF.

V is TRBV29-1 and J is TRBJ2-3, with 9 bases lining up with TRBD2. CDR1 is SQVTM and CDR2 is ANQGSEA in the germline V gene. The CDR3 runs to 15 residues. The CDR3 loop reads CSSWLAGTSTDTQYF. CDR3 in DNA: TGCAGTTCCTGGCTAGCGGGGACTAGCACAGATACGCAGTATTTT.

This clonotype has at least ten counts. This chain connects TRBV7-2 to TRBJ2-7, with 10 bases lining up with TRBD2. J was trimmed by 2 bases and V by 5 bases; bases with no gene match: 3. Germline V gene lookup returns CDR1 SGHTA and CDR2 FQGNSA. There are 14 residues in the CDR3. DNA of the CDR3: TGTGCCAGCAGCCAGGGACTAGCGCCCTACGAGCAGTACTTC. Protein product: CASSQGLAPYEQYF. Full variable domain (rest looked up from reference TRBV7-2 and TRBJ2-7): GAGVSQSPSNKVTEKGKDVELRCDPISGHTALYWYRQSLGQGLEFLIYFQGNSAPDKSGLPSDRFSAERTGGSVSTLTIQRTQQEDSAVYLCASSQGLAPYEQYFGPGTRLTVT.

This clonotype was seen a handful of times. The rearrangement joins TRBV7-8 to TRBJ2-1; tentative D call: TRBD2 (6 bases). Germline CDR1 is SGHVS and CDR2 is FQNEAQ. CDR3 length equals 15 residues. Trimming shortened V by 5 bases and J by 3 bases, and 14 bases separated the two germline ends. The CDR3 spells CASSESGTYYNEQFF. The CDR3 coding sequence is TGTGCCAGCAGCGAATCCGGGACTTACTACAATGAGCAGTTCTTC. Full variable domain (rest looked up from reference TRBV7-8 and TRBJ2-1): GAGVSQSPRYKVAKRGQDVALRCDPISGHVSLFWYQQALGQGPEFLTYFQNEAQLDKSGLPSDRFFAERPEGSVSTLKIQRTQQEDSAVYLCASSESGTYYNEQFFGPGTRLTVL.

This clonotype has a count of ten or more. This chain links TRBV6-5 with TRBJ2-1, with 9 positions matching TRBD2. J gave up 9 bases and V 2 bases, and 5 bases lay outside the gene matches. This CDR3 region has 14 residues. Germline CDR1 reads MNHEY; CDR2 reads SVGAGI. The CDR3 sequence is CASSYAGGGGEQFF. CDR3 DNA sequence: TGTGCCAGCAGTTACGCGGGAGGGGGCGGTGAGCAGTTCTTC.

This clonotype was recorded at least ten times. V usage is TRBV3-1 and J usage is TRBJ2-7; D perhaps matches TRBD1 (6 bases). The CDR3 length is 12 residues. Germline CDR1 and CDR2: LGHDT and YNNKEL (reference sequence). Trimming pared 5 bases from V and 9 bases from J, leaving 14 bases between. This CDR3 is CASSLQGSGQYF. CDR3 coding DNA: TGTGCCAGCAGCTTACAGGGCAGTGGGCAGTACTTC.

In this sample, this clonotype turned up many times. This chain uses TRBV3-1 with TRBJ2-3; D not resolved. The germline V gene encodes CDR1 LGHDT and CDR2 YNNKEL (reference sequence). This CDR3 has 15 amino acids. V lost 1 base and J lost 0, with 8 bases in between. The CDR3 is CASSQAKGSTDTQYF. As DNA, the CDR3 is TGTGCCAGCAGCCAAGCTAAAGGGAGCACAGATACGCAGTATTTT.

A few counts support this clonotype. This chain connects TRBV20-1 to TRBJ1-4; D unresolved. The CDR3 has 18 amino acids. Germline-derived CDR1 and CDR2 are DFQATT and SNEGSKA (reference sequence). Trimming left V 0 bases short and J 4 bases short, with 21 bases between. In DNA form, the CDR3 reads TGCAGTGCTAGAGATCGGGTGGGAGGAGATCGTTTTAATGAAAAACTGTTTTTT. This encodes CSARDRVGGDRFNEKLFF.

In its sample, this clonotype was seen a few times. This sequence joins TRBV10-3 and TRBJ2-7, with 9 bases lining up with TRBD2. Germline loops: CDR1 ENHRY, CDR2 SYGVKD. The trim removed 7 bases at V and 3 bases at J, leaving 7 bases unmatched. CDR3 length: 14 residues. Here the CDR3 DNA reads TGTGCCATCAACGCCGGGACTAGCTTCTACGAGCAGTACTTC. Translating gives CAINAGTSFYEQYF.

This clonotype was counted at least ten times. The junction shows a germline mismatch at one end, possibly a read error. This chain connects TRBV7-7 to TRBJ2-2; perhaps TRBD2 as D (5 bases). The CDR3 spans 14 residues. Germline CDR1 is SSHAT and CDR2 is FNYEAQ (reference sequence). The CDR3 region is CASSNREGAGELFF. The CDR3 DNA follows: TGTGCTAGCAGCAACCGAGAGGGCGCCGGGGAGCTGTTTTTT.

This clonotype came up many times. This rearrangement joins TRBV11-2 to TRBJ2-7; possibly TRBD2 for D (6 bases). Per the germline V gene, CDR1 is SGHAT and CDR2 is FQNNGV. The CDR3 loop spans 12 amino acids. V was shortened by 6 bases and J by 5 bases, with 11 bases between the two germline ends. CDR3 coding DNA: TGTGCCAGCAGGTATCTAGCGAACGAGCAGTACTTC. The encoded protein is CASRYLANEQYF.